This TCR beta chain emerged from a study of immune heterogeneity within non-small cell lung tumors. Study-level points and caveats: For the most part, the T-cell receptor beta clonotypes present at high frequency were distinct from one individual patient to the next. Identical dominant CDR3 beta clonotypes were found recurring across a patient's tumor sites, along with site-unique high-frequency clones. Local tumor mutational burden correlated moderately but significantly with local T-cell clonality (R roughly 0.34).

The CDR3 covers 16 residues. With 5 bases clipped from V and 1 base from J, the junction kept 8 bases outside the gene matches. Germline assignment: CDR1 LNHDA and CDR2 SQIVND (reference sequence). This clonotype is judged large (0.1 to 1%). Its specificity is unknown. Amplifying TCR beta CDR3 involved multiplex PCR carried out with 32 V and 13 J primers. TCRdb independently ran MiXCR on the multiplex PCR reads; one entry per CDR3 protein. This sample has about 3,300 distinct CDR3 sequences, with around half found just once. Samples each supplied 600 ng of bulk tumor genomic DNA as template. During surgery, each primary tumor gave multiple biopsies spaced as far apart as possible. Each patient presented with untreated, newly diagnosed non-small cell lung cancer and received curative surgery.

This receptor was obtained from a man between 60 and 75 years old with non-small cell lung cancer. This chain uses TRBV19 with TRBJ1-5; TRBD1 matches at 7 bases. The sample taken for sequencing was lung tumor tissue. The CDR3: CASSLRTGRSNQPQHF. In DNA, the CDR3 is TGTGCCAGTAGTCTCCGGACAGGCAGGAGCAATCAGCCCCAGCATTTT.